This paragraph covers one T cell receptor (beta chain) sequence. This CDR3 region has 15 residues. Germline V lookup: CDR1 SNHLY, CDR2 FYNNEI. V lost 9 bases and J lost 0, with 15 bases in between. This record belongs to a study of patients and donors after allogeneic stem cell transplantation. TCRdb re-analysed the RT-PCR reads in MiXCR, keeping a single row per CDR3 protein. The repertoire holds 200,000 to 250,000 distinct CDR3 sequences, with over 30% as singletons. This receptor was obtained from a human donor who was either an allogeneic HSCT recipient or a stem cell or donor lymphocyte infusion donor (not recorded which). It is not recorded whose cells these are; they may come from a transplant donor. The specimen was blood, either unsorted or a sorted T cell fraction (not recorded which). The chain is built from TRBV2 and TRBJ1-3, with no clear D. DNA of the CDR3: TGTGCCAGTTTACGCTCTTTTTACTCTGGAAACACCATATATTTT. It translates to CASLRSFYSGNTIYF.